The rows below give T cell receptor beta chains drawn from one sample of a study of breast tumors, draining lymph nodes, adjacent tissues. TCRdb reprocessed the multiplex PCR reads with MiXCR, giving one entry per CDR3 protein. The data show approximately 120,000 distinct CDR3 sequences, with roughly 20% seen just once and 2.2% held by the top ten. The sequenced sample consisted of axillary lymph node tissue. Source of these receptors: a female donor with breast cancer. Some clones in this sample may be carry-over from other donors' samples. Both conserved end residues are part of each CDR3. D genes are given only for firm matches. Clone size is shown for a subset of rows, as once, few, many or a class of expanded clone.

many	TRBV6-5	TRBJ1-6	TRBD1	CASSWDSDVSPLHF	TGTGCCAGCAGTTGGGACAGTGATGTGTCACCCCTCCACTTT
many	TRBV14	TRBJ2-7	NA	CASSQVGPPRPYEQYF	TGTGCCAGCAGCCAAGTTGGACCACCCCGACCTTACGAGCAGTACTTC
many	TRBV19	TRBJ2-2	NA	CASSPRPNTGELFF	TGTGCCAGTAGCCCTCGGCCTAACACCGGGGAGCTGTTTTTT
many	TRBV11-2	TRBJ2-1	TRBD1	CASSFGGTGEFNNEQFF	TGTGCCAGCAGCTTTGGAGGGACAGGGGAATTCAACAATGAGCAGTTCTTC
many	TRBV7-9	TRBJ1-2	NA	CASSFFGELNYGYTF	TGTGCCAGCAGCTTCTTCGGGGAACTTAACTATGGCTACACCTTC
many	TRBV24-1	TRBJ2-3	NA	CATSDWGGTDTQYF	TGTGCCACCAGTGATTGGGGCGGCACAGATACGCAGTATTTT
many	TRBV10-3	TRBJ2-3	TRBD1	CAISADRSLTDTQYF	TGTGCCATCAGTGCGGACAGGTCGCTCACAGATACGCAGTATTTT
many	TRBV5-4	TRBJ2-3	NA	CASSSLLVGSTTDTQYF	TGTGCCAGCAGCTCCCTTCTTGTGGGCAGCACCACAGATACGCAGTATTTT
many	TRBV24-1	TRBJ2-1	TRBD2	CATSDPRGKASGRYEQFF	TGTGCCACCAGCGACCCTCGGGGGAAGGCTAGCGGGAGGTATGAGCAGTTCTTC
many	TRBV6-6	TRBJ2-2	TRBD1	CASSYSQGAGAVF	TGTGCCAGCAGTTACTCCCAGGGGGCCGGAGCTGTTTTT
many	TRBV19	TRBJ1-4	NA	CASSIQGNEKLFF	TGTGCCAGTAGTATCCAGGGGAATGAAAAACTGTTTTTT
NA	TRBV3-1	TRBJ2-7	TRBD2	CAVQGTSSYEQYF	TGTGCCGTGCAGGGGACTAGCTCTTACGAGCAGTACTTC
many	TRBV20-1	TRBJ2-1	TRBD2	CSAQDGRAGGLNEQFF	TGCAGTGCCCAAGACGGACGGGCGGGAGGGCTGAATGAGCAGTTCTTC
many	TRBV2	TRBJ1-3	NA	CASSEGVNSGNTIYF	TGTGCCAGCAGTGAGGGAGTTAACTCTGGAAACACCATATATTTT
many	TRBV20-1	TRBJ1-2	NA	CSAREAGGRYGYTF	TGCAGTGCTAGGGAGGCGGGGGGCCGGTATGGCTACACCTTC
NA	TRBV28	TRBJ2-5	NA	CASSSDPWETQYF	TGTGCCAGCAGCTCAGACCCCTGGGAGACCCAGTACTTC
many	TRBV6-4	TRBJ2-2	NA	CASSESGPTGELFF	TGTGCCAGCAGTGAAAGCGGGCCCACCGGGGAGCTGTTTTTT
many	TRBV5-6	TRBJ1-6	NA	CASSLEGLPNSPLHF	TGTGCCAGCAGCTTGGAAGGGCTACCTAATTCACCCCTCCACTTT
many	TRBV18	TRBJ2-7	NA	CASSPPTTRSYEQYF	TGTGCCAGCTCACCACCTACGACGCGCTCCTACGAGCAGTACTTC
NA	TRBV27	TRBJ1-2	NA	CASSPFRGNYGCTF	TGTGCCAGCAGCCCCTTTCGGGGGAACTATGGCTGCACCTTC
NA	TRBV28	TRBJ2-7	NA	CASSFGTIPPYEQYF	TGTGCCAGCAGTTTCGGGACAATTCCCCCCTACGAGCAGTACTTC
many	TRBV5-1	TRBJ2-1	TRBD2	CASSGTSRRDNEQFF	TGCGCCAGCAGCGGGACTAGCCGTCGTGACAATGAGCAGTTCTTC
many	TRBV7-2	TRBJ2-7	NA	CASSLDSLGQYF	TGTGCCAGCAGCTTAGACAGCCTTGGGCAGTACTTC
many	TRBV28	TRBJ2-3	TRBD2	CASRKRGGGTDTQYF	TGTGCCAGCAGAAAGAGGGGAGGGGGCACAGATACGCAGTATTTT
many	TRBV7-9	TRBJ1-3	NA	CASSFVGFSGNTIYF	TGTGCCAGCAGCTTCGTAGGGTTTTCTGGAAACACCATATATTTT
many	TRBV5-6	TRBJ1-6	TRBD1	CASSHTGGNSPLHF	TGTGCCAGCAGCCATACAGGGGGAAATTCACCCCTCCACTTT
many	TRBV7-7	TRBJ2-1	TRBD2	CASSPGTSGIDEQFF	TGTGCTAGCAGCCCCGGGACTAGCGGGATTGATGAGCAGTTCTTC
many	TRBV12-3/TRBV12-4	TRBJ2-7	TRBD1	CASSLGQGFYEQYF	TGTGCCAGCAGCCTGGGACAGGGGTTCTACGAGCAGTACTTC
many	TRBV19	TRBJ2-2	NA	CASSIEGVRTGELFF	TGTGCCAGTAGTATCGAGGGGGTCCGGACCGGGGAGCTGTTTTTT
many	TRBV28	TRBJ2-3	NA	CASSSPGRYTDTQYF	TGTGCCAGCAGTTCGCCAGGGCGCTACACAGATACGCAGTATTTT
many	TRBV20-1	TRBJ1-3	NA	CSARAQGRGNTIYF	TGCAGTGCTAGGGCCCAGGGGAGGGGAAACACCATATATTTT
many	TRBV7-3	TRBJ2-7	TRBD2	CASSLTASGTKQYF	TGTGCCAGCAGCTTAACGGCTAGCGGGACTAAGCAGTACTTC
many	TRBV7-9	TRBJ1-2	NA	CASSRTESNYGYTF	TGTGCCAGCAGCCGGACAGAATCTAACTATGGCTACACCTTC
many	TRBV19	TRBJ2-2	NA	CASDRRLEGGAGELFF	TGTGCCAGTGACCGACGACTAGAGGGAGGCGCCGGGGAGCTGTTTTTT
many	TRBV20-1	TRBJ2-7	NA	CSATSGTLSYEQYF	TGCAGTGCCACGAGCGGGACACTCTCCTACGAGCAGTACTTC
many	TRBV6-5	TRBJ2-7	NA	CASTLGGKDYEQYF	TGTGCCAGCACCCTAGGGGGGAAGGACTACGAGCAGTACTTC
few	TRBV28	TRBJ2-7	NA	CASIHAAGTYEQYF	TGTGCCAGCATTCACGCCGCGGGAACCTACGAGCAGTACTTC
many	TRBV5-6	TRBJ2-7	NA	CASSVKPGSYEQYF	TGTGCCAGCAGCGTTAAACCCGGATCCTACGAGCAGTACTTC
NA	TRBV25-1	TRBJ1-2	NA	CASSESPRGVYTF	TGTGCCAGCAGTGAAAGTCCGAGGGGTGTCTACACCTTC
many	TRBV7-9	TRBJ1-2	NA	CASSSPFPNYGYTF	TGTGCCAGCAGCAGCCCGTTCCCTAACTATGGCTACACCTTC
NA	TRBV28	TRBJ1-4	TRBD1	CASTPGQATEKLFF	TGTGCCAGCACGCCGGGACAGGCAACGGAAAAACTGTTTTTT
many	TRBV5-4	TRBJ2-7	TRBD2	CASSLSGRWEQYF	TGTGCCAGCAGCTTGAGCGGGAGGTGGGAGCAGTACTTC
many	TRBV7-2	TRBJ2-7	TRBD2	CASSFGTSLQQYF	TGTGCCAGCAGCTTCGGGACTAGTCTGCAGCAGTACTTC
many	TRBV7-3	TRBJ2-7	NA	CASSLSGGTEQYF	TGTGCCAGCAGCTTAAGTGGGGGGACCGAGCAGTACTTC
many	TRBV6-5	TRBJ1-3	NA	CASRSAPDF	TGTGCCAGCAGATCCGCCCCCGATTTT
many	TRBV24-1	TRBJ1-3	NA	CATQGVSGNTIYF	TGTGCCACCCAGGGTGTATCTGGAAACACCATATATTTT
many	TRBV20-1	TRBJ2-1	NA	CSASLISVSYNEQFF	TGCAGTGCTTCCCTCATAAGCGTTTCCTACAATGAGCAGTTCTTC
many	TRBV2	TRBJ2-3	NA	CASSGSGSDTQYF	TGTGCCAGCAGTGGGTCAGGATCAGATACGCAGTATTTT
many	TRBV29-1	TRBJ1-2	NA	CSVIDWHLGTNYGYTF	TGCAGCGTTATTGATTGGCACTTGGGAACAAACTATGGCTACACCTTC
few	TRBV10-3	TRBJ1-1	NA	CAISELSTEAFF	TGTGCCATCAGTGAGTTAAGCACTGAAGCTTTCTTT
many	TRBV28	TRBJ2-3	NA	CASSLGVGEEDTQYF	TGTGCCAGCAGTTTGGGAGTGGGGGAGGAAGATACGCAGTATTTT
many	TRBV29-1	TRBJ1-3	NA	CSATGGSGGNTIYF	TGCAGCGCCACCGGGGGATCGGGGGGAAACACCATATATTTT
many	TRBV6-1	TRBJ1-2	NA	CASSDSGTGDGYTF	TGTGCCAGCAGTGACTCAGGGACGGGAGATGGCTACACCTTC
many	TRBV30	TRBJ2-3	TRBD2	CAWGHSGRAGSTQYF	TGTGCCTGGGGGCATAGCGGGAGGGCGGGCTCTACGCAGTATTTT